The clone carrying this T cell receptor beta chain was counted between two and nine times. The data were taken from a study of T-cell memory formation after mild COVID-19. TCRdb fed the 5' RACE reads into MiXCR, producing one record per CDR3 protein. This sample has about 400,000 distinct CDR3 sequences, with 15% to 20% found just once. This CDR3 has 13 amino acids. Germline CDR1 SEHNR, CDR2 FQNEAQ (reference sequence). V usage is TRBV7-9 and J usage is TRBJ1-1; D gene ambiguous. This TCR was recovered from a young man who had mild COVID-19 (a few samples of this study predate the infection). Cell type and time point are not known. The sequenced sample consisted of PBMCs or a T cell subset sorted from them (not recorded which). The CDR3 DNA reads TGTGCGGGCGGAGCTCACCTGGGGACTGAAGCTTTCTTT. Its protein is CAGGAHLGTEAFF.